The 32 T cell receptor beta chains below come from one sample, sequenced in a study of T cells in tuberculosis. Produced via immunoSEQ multiplex PCR; TCRdb's table is partial and in-frame only. The sample includes 35,000 to 50,000 clones, roughly 94% of them seen just once. The sample comprised PBMCs. Every receptor here comes from a donor aged 10 to 29 with latent tuberculosis or without tuberculosis infection. Some clones in this sample may be carry-over from other donors' samples.

In nucleotides, the CDR3 is TGTGCCAGCAGTGAAGACAGGGGTGTTGACACCGGGGAGCTGTTTTTT. Amino acid sequence: CASSEDRGVDTGELFF. V gene TRBV6-1 combines with J gene TRBJ2-2; TRBD1 matches 7 bases. Germline V lookup: CDR1 MNHNS, CDR2 SASEGT. Trimming took 1 base from V and 3 from J; bases not matched to a gene: 5. The CDR3 is made up of 16 amino acids.

The chain is built from TRBV5-1 and TRBJ2-3; TRBD1 agrees at 9 bases. This CDR3 region has 17 residues. CDR1 SGHRS and CDR2 YFSETQ come from the germline V gene. V shed 3 bases, J shed 1 base, and the junction held 9 bases outside the gene matches. CDR3 protein: CASSSRDRVSGTDTQYF. In DNA, the CDR3 is TGCGCCAGCAGCTCCCGGGACAGGGTGTCGGGCACAGATACGCAGTATTTT. The full variable domain, in which reference TRBV5-1 and TRBJ2-3 provide the parts outside the CDR3, is KAGVTQTPRYLIKTRGQQVTLSCSPISGHRSVSWYQQTPGQGLQFLFEYFSETQRNKGNFPGRFSGRQFSNSRSEMNVSTLELGDSALYLCASSSRDRVSGTDTQYFGPGTRLTVL.

CDR3 sequence: CASWTSEVDEQFF. CDR3 nucleotide sequence: TGTGCCAGTTGGACTAGCGAGGTCGATGAGCAGTTCTTC. J is TRBJ2-1 and V is TRBV19, with 9 bases fitting TRBD2. Germline loops: CDR1 LNHDA, CDR2 SQIVND (reference sequence). This CDR3 spans 13 amino acids. Trimming took 8 bases from V and 8 from J; bases not matched to a gene: 7.

The chain employs TRBV6-1 and TRBJ1-4; TRBD1 might be the D (6 bases). The CDR3 length is 14 residues. The ends were cut back, 0 bases at V and 12 bases at J, with 14 bases in the middle. CDR1 MNHNS and CDR2 SASEGT come from the germline V gene. The DNA for the CDR3 is TGTGCCAGCAGTGAAGCTTGGGGGGGGACACAACTGTTTTTT. Translation gives CASSEAWGGTQLFF.

The chain employs TRBV5-4 and TRBJ1-1, with D uncertain. V was pared by 5 bases and J by 0 bases, with 17 bases between. Germline CDR1 and CDR2: SGHNT and YYREEE (reference sequence). The length of the CDR3 is 16 residues. The CDR3 DNA reads as TGTGCCAGCAGGGAAGGGCGGGGTCCTATGAACACTGAAGCTTTCTTT. Protein product: CASREGRGPMNTEAFF. The full variable domain, in which reference TRBV5-4 and TRBJ1-1 provide the parts outside the CDR3, is ETGVTQSPTHLIKTRGQQVTLRCSSQSGHNTVSWYQQALGQGPQFIFQYYREEENGRGNFPPRFSGLQFPNYSSELNVNALELDDSALYLCASREGRGPMNTEAFFGQGTRLTVV.

The rearrangement links TRBV4-2 to TRBJ2-2; 10 nucleotides agree with TRBD2. Germline values: CDR1 LGHNA, CDR2 YNFKEQ. The CDR3 is made up of 19 amino acids. V dropped 4 bases and J dropped 1; count of bases not matched to a gene: 12. The CDR3: CASSPGASSGSLNTGELFF. The CDR3 DNA reads TGTGCCAGCAGCCCGGGAGCGTCTAGCGGGAGCTTGAACACCGGGGAGCTGTTTTTT.

The genes are TRBV19 and TRBJ1-2, with D possibly matching TRBD1 (6 bases). V was cut by 11 bases and J by 1 base, with 20 bases left in between. The germline CDR1 and CDR2 sequences are LNHDA and SQIVND (reference sequence). This CDR3 comprises 15 residues. The CDR3 DNA follows: TGTGCCGTCGAAGGGGGTTACGATTTTAACTATGGCTACACCTTC. This encodes CAVEGGYDFNYGYTF.

The CDR3 loop is CASSQDGAGGVGETQYF. The CDR3 nucleotides read TGCGCCAGCAGCCAAGACGGAGCGGGAGGAGTGGGAGAGACCCAGTACTTC. The chain uses TRBV4-1 and TRBJ2-5; 9 bases match TRBD2. The CDR3 is 17 residues long. Per germline, CDR1 MGHRA and CDR2 YSYEKL. J gave up 4 bases and V 0 bases, and 9 bases lay outside the gene matches.

This chain links TRBV28 with TRBJ1-1, with 9 nucleotides matching TRBD1. This CDR3 comprises 14 residues. After removal of 8 bases from V and 7 bases from J, the junction contained 11 bases not matched to a gene. CDR1 and CDR2 from the germline V gene are MDHEN and SYDVKM. The CDR3 sequence is CASGDRAKRGEAFF. The CDR3 DNA sequence: TGTGCCAGCGGGGACAGGGCAAAGAGGGGTGAAGCTTTCTTT.

The chain couples TRBV4-2 to TRBJ2-1, with D maybe TRBD1 (6 bases). The CDR3 spans 15 residues. V was cut by 2 bases and J by 0 bases, with 8 bases left in between. Germline assignment: CDR1 LGHNA and CDR2 YNFKEQ. CDR3 in DNA: TGTGCCAGCAGCCAAACGGACAGCTCCTACAATGAGCAGTTCTTC. Residues: CASSQTDSSYNEQFF.

This clone has only one observation. The rearrangement uses TRBV5-6 and TRBJ1-5, with D tentatively TRBD1 (5 bases). V was pared by 2 bases and J by 6 bases, with 18 bases between. The CDR3 length is 16 residues. Germline loops: CDR1 SGHDT, CDR2 YYEEEE. In DNA form, the CDR3 reads TGTGCCAGCAGCTTTTTCGACAGTAGGTCTGGTCAGCCCCAGCATTTT. Translation gives CASSFFDSRSGQPQHF. Variable domain in full (rest from reference TRBV5-6 and TRBJ1-5): DAGVTQSPTHLIKTRGQQVTLRCSPKSGHDTVSWYQQALGQGPQFIFQYYEEEERQRGNFPDRFSGHQFPNYSSELNVNALLLGDSALYLCASSFFDSRSGQPQHFGDGTRLSIL.

This clone has just one count. The gene calls are TRBV7-2 and TRBJ2-5, with 9 bases fitting TRBD2. CDR1 and CDR2 (germline): SGHTA, FQGNSA. The CDR3 totals 14 residues. Unmatched junction bases numbered 3, after V lost 3 bases and J lost 4 bases. CDR3 region: CASSFVAGVETQYF. CDR3 sequence (DNA): TGTGCCAGCAGCTTTGTAGCGGGAGTAGAGACCCAGTACTTC.

The chain employs TRBV29-1 and TRBJ1-1, with D possibly TRBD1 on 5 matching bases. The germline CDR1 and CDR2 sequences are SQVTM and ANQGSEA. This CDR3 region has 15 residues. Trimming removed 4 bases from V and 0 bases from J, with 15 bases in between. In nucleotides, the CDR3 is TGCAGCGTTGGGCCAGGGCGGGGCATGAACACTGAAGCTTTCTTT. As protein: CSVGPGRGMNTEAFF. The whole variable domain, filled in from reference TRBV29-1 and TRBJ1-1, reads SAVISQKPSRDICQRGTSLTIQCQVDSQVTMMFWYRQQPGQSLTLIATANQGSEATYESGFVIDKFPISRPNLTFSTLTVSNMSPEDSSIYLCSVGPGRGMNTEAFFGQGTRLTVV.

The chain uses TRBV29-1 and TRBJ2-2; TRBD1 aligns across 7 bases. With 6 bases clipped from V and 2 bases from J, the junction kept 3 bases outside the gene matches. Per germline, CDR1 SQVTM and CDR2 ANQGSEA. The CDR3 has 13 amino acids. As DNA, the CDR3 is TGCAGCGTGGGACAGAGAAACACCGGGGAGCTGTTTTTT. Translation: CSVGQRNTGELFF.

This chain uses TRBV27 with TRBJ2-7, with 7 bases lining up with TRBD1. CDR3 length equals 17 residues. The J segment lost 3 bases and the V segment lost 6 bases, leaving 17 bases of the junction unmatched. Germline CDR1 MNHEY, CDR2 SMNVEV (reference sequence). DNA of the CDR3: TGTGCCAGCAGCCCGCTCACGTCCGGGACAGAATTCTACGAGCAGTACTTC. It specifies CASSPLTSGTEFYEQYF.

The CDR3 DNA follows: TGTGCCAGCAGTCAGACCGGTGAGGGATTTAACTATGGCTACACCTTC. Translating it yields CASSQTGEGFNYGYTF. The rearrangement uses TRBV28 and TRBJ1-2; D gene uncertain. Between the trimmed V and J ends, which lost 5 bases and 1 base, there was a span of 17 bases. Germline CDR1 reads MDHEN; CDR2 reads SYDVKM. CDR3 length equals 16 residues.

The chain is built from TRBV5-1 and TRBJ1-1; D gene unclear. Germline V CDR1 and CDR2: SGHRS, YFSETQ. The V gene lost 0 bases and the J gene lost 5 bases, with 11 bases spanning the gap. This CDR3 is 14 amino acids long. The CDR3: CASSLGVPRTEAFF. The CDR3 DNA follows: TGCGCCAGCAGCTTGGGAGTGCCTAGGACTGAAGCTTTCTTT.

The chain couples TRBV18 to TRBJ1-4; possibly TRBD1 for D (5 bases). The CDR3 loop spans 13 amino acids. Trimming pared 0 bases from V and 8 bases from J, leaving 7 bases between. Germline-derived CDR1 and CDR2 are KGHSH and LQKENI. In DNA, the CDR3 is TGTGCCAGCTCACCACCGAACAGGGAAAAACTGTTTTTT. Protein: CASSPPNREKLFF.

This rearrangement joins TRBV5-8 to TRBJ2-6; 7 positions agree with TRBD1. The V segment lost 3 bases and the J segment 0 bases; nucleotides outside the gene matches: 6. CDR3 size: 17 residues. CDR1 is SGHTS, CDR2 YDEGEE, per germline. The DNA for the CDR3 is TGTGCCAGCAGCTCCGGGACAGTCTACTCTGGGGCCAACGTCCTGACTTTC. Translation: CASSSGTVYSGANVLTF.

The genes are TRBV2 and TRBJ2-2, with TRBD2 as a possible D gene (5 bases). This CDR3 has 13 residues. The V gene's germline CDR1 is SNHLY and CDR2 FYNNEI. V was pared by 6 bases and J by 7 bases, with 12 bases between. CDR3 coding DNA: TGTGCCAGCAGACGCTTAGAGGGCGGGGAGCTGTTTTTT. Translating gives CASRRLEGGELFF.

This chain links TRBV7-9 with TRBJ1-2, with 7 bases aligning to TRBD1. V lost 1 base, J lost 9 bases, and 5 bases stayed unmatched. This CDR3 has 13 residues. Per the germline V gene, CDR1 is SEHNR and CDR2 is FQNEAQ (reference sequence). CDR3: CASSLEGGRSYTF. As DNA, the CDR3 is TGTGCCAGCAGCTTAGAAGGGGGCAGAAGCTACACCTTC.

The chain employs TRBV7-9 and TRBJ2-7; 7 bases line up with TRBD1. There are 14 residues in the CDR3. Per the germline V gene, CDR1 is SEHNR and CDR2 is FQNEAQ (reference sequence). Losses at the gene ends were 7 bases for V and 0 bases for J; bases not matched to a gene: 6. CDR3 in amino acids: CASIRGGLSYEQYF. CDR3 bases: TGTGCCAGCATAAGAGGGGGCCTCTCCTACGAGCAGTACTTC.

In this sample, this clone turned up once. This chain uses TRBV7-9 with TRBJ2-1, with TRBD2 identical over 12 bases. V shed 4 bases, J shed 8 bases, and the junction held 9 bases outside the gene matches. Per germline, CDR1 SEHNR and CDR2 FQNEAQ (reference sequence). The CDR3 is 16 amino acids. The CDR3 region is CASSSRRLAGVHEQFF. The CDR3, as DNA: TGTGCCAGCAGCTCTAGAAGACTAGCGGGAGTCCATGAGCAGTTCTTC.

The chain carries TRBV11-2 and TRBJ2-7, with D perhaps matching TRBD2 (6 bases). The CDR3 is 14 amino acids. V was trimmed by 5 bases and J by 4 bases, leaving 15 bases between them. Germline V gene lookup returns CDR1 SGHAT and CDR2 FQNNGV. CDR3 in amino acids: CASSRGTLIYEQYF. The DNA for the CDR3 is TGTGCCAGCAGCAGAGGGACTTTGATATACGAGCAGTACTTC.

The V call is TRBV30, the J call TRBJ2-1; D gene uncertain. This CDR3 spans 11 amino acids. Between the trimmed V and J ends, which lost 2 bases and 8 bases, there was a span of 7 bases. From germline, CDR1 is GTSNPN and CDR2 SVGIG (reference sequence). CDR3 DNA: TGTGCCTGGAGTTCACTCGATGAGCAGTTCTTC. This gives the protein CAWSSLDEQFF.

The chain carries TRBV30 and TRBJ2-3, with 7 bases aligning to TRBD1. This CDR3 has 15 amino acids. Trimming cost V 0 bases and J 2 bases; bases outside gene matches: 5. Germline assignment: CDR1 GTSNPN and CDR2 SVGIG (reference sequence). CDR3 in DNA: TGTGCCTGGAGTGTAGCAGGGGGAAACACAGATACGCAGTATTTT. Its protein is CAWSVAGGNTDTQYF.

This clone was counted a single time. This chain uses TRBV25-1 with TRBJ2-7; D is ambiguous. The CDR3 spans 15 residues. Germline CDR1 MGHDK, CDR2 SYGVNS. With 1 base removed from V and 3 bases from J, the gap between germline ends came to 13 bases. CDR3 residues: CASSELGGLHYEQYF. CDR3 sequence (DNA): TGTGCCAGCAGTGAATTAGGCGGCCTTCACTACGAGCAGTACTTC.

In this sample, this clone turned up once. This chain joins TRBV13 and TRBJ2-7; 7 bases agree with TRBD1. V lost 4 bases, J lost 0 bases, and 9 bases stayed unmatched. The CDR3 covers 16 residues. Per the germline V gene, CDR1 is PRHDT and CDR2 is FYEKMQ (reference sequence). In DNA, the CDR3 is TGTGCCAGCAGCTCATACCGACAGGGTAACTCCTACGAGCAGTACTTC. As protein: CASSSYRQGNSYEQYF.

A single count supports this clone. The chain couples TRBV7-2 to TRBJ1-4; D call uncertain. Trimming stripped 5 bases from V and 0 bases from J, with 13 bases between. The germline CDR1 and CDR2 sequences are SGHTA and FQGNSA. The CDR3 consists of 16 residues. In nucleotides, the CDR3 is TGTGCCAGCAGCGAACGAGACTTAGCAACTAATGAAAAACTGTTTTTT. Encoded protein: CASSERDLATNEKLFF.

This chain joins TRBV9 and TRBJ2-2, with 7 nucleotides matching TRBD1. This CDR3 region has 14 residues. CDR1 is SGDLS, CDR2 YYNGEE, per germline. V shed 4 bases, J shed 7 bases, and the junction held 7 bases outside the gene matches. The CDR3 DNA sequence: TGTGCCAGCAGCATAATAGGGACAGACGGGGAGCTGTTTTTT. Translation gives CASSIIGTDGELFF.

The chain links TRBV7-8 to TRBJ2-7; a possible D gene is TRBD1 (5 bases). The CDR3 extends over 15 amino acids. Trimming left V 1 base short and J 3 bases short, with 13 bases between. CDR1 and CDR2 from the germline V gene are SGHVS and FQNEAQ. CDR3 DNA: TGTGCCAGCAGCTTAGAGGGCAGGACACACTACGAGCAGTACTTC. Protein product: CASSLEGRTHYEQYF.

The CDR3 protein is CASRTGTTPPGELFF. The DNA of the CDR3 is TGCGCCAGCAGAACCGGGACTACGCCCCCCGGGGAGCTGTTTTTT. The gene calls are TRBV5-1 and TRBJ2-2, with 7 positions matching TRBD2. V lost 5 bases to trimming and J lost 6 bases; unmatched junction nucleotides: 10. Germline loops: CDR1 SGHRS, CDR2 YFSETQ. This CDR3 has 15 residues.